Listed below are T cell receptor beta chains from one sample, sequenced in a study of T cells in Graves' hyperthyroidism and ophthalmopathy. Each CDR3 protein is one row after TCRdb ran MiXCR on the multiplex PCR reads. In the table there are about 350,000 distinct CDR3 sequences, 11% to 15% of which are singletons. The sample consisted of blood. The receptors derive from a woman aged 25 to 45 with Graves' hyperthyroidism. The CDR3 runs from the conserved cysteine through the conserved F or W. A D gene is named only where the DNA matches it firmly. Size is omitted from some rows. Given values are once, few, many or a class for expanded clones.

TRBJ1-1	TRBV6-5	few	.	TGTGCCAGCAGTTACTCAGGGATCGCTGAAGCTTTCTTT	CASSYSGIAEAFF
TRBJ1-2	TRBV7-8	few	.	TGTGCCAGCAGCACCCAGGACTATGGCTACACCTTC	CASSTQDYGYTF
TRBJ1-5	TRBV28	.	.	TGTACCAGCAGTTTGGGGGGGGCACGCAATCAGCCCCAGCATTTT	CTSSLGGARNQPQHF
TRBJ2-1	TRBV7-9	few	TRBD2	TGTGCCAGCACCCAGGGCGGGAGGTCTGAAAATGAGCAGTTCTTC	CASTQGGRSENEQFF
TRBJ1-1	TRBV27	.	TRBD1	TGTGCCAGCAGTTTGGCCCAGACAGGGGGAGTCGGAACTGAAGCTTTCTTT	CASSLAQTGGVGTEAFF
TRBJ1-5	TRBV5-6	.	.	TGTGCCAGCAGCCTCTACAGTGTTAGTCAGCCCCAGCATTTT	CASSLYSVSQPQHF
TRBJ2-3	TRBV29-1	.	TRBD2	TGCAGCGGAAGCGGGAGGGCGAGCGCAGATACGCAGTATTTT	CSGSGRASADTQYF
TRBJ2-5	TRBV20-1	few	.	TGCAGTGCTCACAGGGAAGGGCAGACCCAGTACTTC	CSAHREGQTQYF
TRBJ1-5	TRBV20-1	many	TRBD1	TGCAGTGCCCCGGGACAGGGGGCGCGGGGCAATCAGCCCCAGCATTTT	CSAPGQGARGNQPQHF
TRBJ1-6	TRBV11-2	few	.	TGTGCCAGCAGCTTATACCCCCAAAATTCACCCCTCCACTTT	CASSLYPQNSPLHF
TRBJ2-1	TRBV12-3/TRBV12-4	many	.	TGTGCCAGCAATAAAAACAATGAGCAGTTCTTC	CASNKNNEQFF
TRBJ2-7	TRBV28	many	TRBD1	TGTGCCAGCAGTTTTCCGGGAAAACAGGGGAACTACGAGCAGTACTTC	CASSFPGKQGNYEQYF
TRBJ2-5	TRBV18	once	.	TGTGCCAGCTCCCCGACAGGAACCCAAGAGACCCAGTACTTC	CASSPTGTQETQYF
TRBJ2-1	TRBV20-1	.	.	TGCAGTGCCGAGGGAGATGAGCAGTTCTTC	CSAEGDEQFF
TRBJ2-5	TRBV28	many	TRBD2	TGTGCCAGCAGGGGCGGCGGGAGGGAGACCCAGTACTTC	CASRGGGRETQYF
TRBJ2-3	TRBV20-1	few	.	TGCAGTGCTAGAGTAATTCCGAGGGGTGGCCGTGCAGATACGCAGTATTTT	CSARVIPRGGRADTQYF
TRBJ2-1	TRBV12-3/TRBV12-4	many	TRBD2	TGTGCCAGCAGCCCCGGACTAGCGATTCCCGAGTTCTTC	CASSPGLAIPEFF
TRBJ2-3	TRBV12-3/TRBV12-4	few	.	TGTGCCAGCAGTTGGCTATCCCGCACAGGTACGCAGTATTTT	CASSWLSRTGTQYF
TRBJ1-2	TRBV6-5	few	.	TGTGCCAGCAGTTACGAGGGACACGGCTATGGCTACACCTTC	CASSYEGHGYGYTF
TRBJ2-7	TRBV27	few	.	TGTGCCAGCAGTTTATTCAAACAGGCTCGCGGGTCCGAGCAGTACTTC	CASSLFKQARGSEQYF
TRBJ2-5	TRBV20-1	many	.	TGCAGTCATTACCGCACGGGGACGGAGACCCAGTACTTC	CSHYRTGTETQYF
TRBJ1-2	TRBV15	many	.	TGTGCCACCAGCAGAGCCTCCTCAGGGTACGGTGGCTACACCTTC	CATSRASSGYGGYTF
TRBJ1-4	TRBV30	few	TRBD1	TGTGCCTGGAGTCCGGGACAGGAGTTGGAAAAACTGTTTTTT	CAWSPGQELEKLFF
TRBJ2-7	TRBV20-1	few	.	TGCAGTGCTAGAGCCCCAGGGGGGAGCTCCTACGAGCAGTACTTC	CSARAPGGSSYEQYF
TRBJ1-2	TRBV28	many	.	TGTGCCAGCAGTTTTCAAGGGATTGGCTACACCTTC	CASSFQGIGYTF
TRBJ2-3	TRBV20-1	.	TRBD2	TGCAGTGCTAGAGGGATGGAACTAGCGGGTGCAACAGATGCGCAGTATTTT	CSARGMELAGATDAQYF
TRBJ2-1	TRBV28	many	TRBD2	TGTGCCAGCGGACTAGCGGGAGACCTCTACAATGAGCAGTTCTTC	CASGLAGDLYNEQFF
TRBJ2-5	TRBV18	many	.	TGTGCCAGCTCACCGCGGGACAGAGAGACCCAGTACTTC	CASSPRDRETQYF
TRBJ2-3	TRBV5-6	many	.	TGTGCCAGCAGCTTGCCCACAGCTACGCAGTATTTT	CASSLPTATQYF
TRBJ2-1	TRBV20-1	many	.	TGCAGTGCTAGAGATGTAGCGTATCCGACCTACAATGAGCAGTTCTTC	CSARDVAYPTYNEQFF
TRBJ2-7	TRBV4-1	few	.	TGCGCCAGCAGCCTGGGGAGAGGGGACCCCTACGAGCAGTACTTC	CASSLGRGDPYEQYF
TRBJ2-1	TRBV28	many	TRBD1	TGTGCCAGCAGGATCTACAGGGGGATCTACAATGAGCAGTTCTTC	CASRIYRGIYNEQFF
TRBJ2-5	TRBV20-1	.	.	TGCAGTGGCGACCGGCCCCCCCGAGCGGAGACCCAGTACTTC	CSGDRPPRAETQYF
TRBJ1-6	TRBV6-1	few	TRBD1	TGTGCCAGCAGTGATGGCCGACAGGGGAATTCACCCCTCCACTTT	CASSDGRQGNSPLHF
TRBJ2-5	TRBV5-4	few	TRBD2	TGTGCCAGCAGCGTGCGCGGGACTACCCTGGGAGAGACCCAGTACTTC	CASSVRGTTLGETQYF
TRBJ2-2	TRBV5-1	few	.	TGCGCCAGCAGACCAGACACGAACACCGGGGAGCTGTTTTTT	CASRPDTNTGELFF